The TCR beta chain described here comes from a study of tumour-infiltrating T cells in Burkitt lymphoma. Study at large: Overall and progression-free survival were predicted by productive clonality.

Using immunoSEQ multiplex PCR, the repertoire was profiled, and TCRdb retains in-frame clones only, with some absent. This sample has under 8,500 clones, with roughly 17% found just once. Germline CDR1 is ENHRY and CDR2 is SYGVKD. The CDR3 totals 13 residues. V was shortened by 6 bases and J by 5 bases, with 13 bases between the two germline ends. The receptor was derived from a human donor with diffuse large B-cell lymphoma. This rearrangement joins TRBV10-3 to TRBJ2-5; unclear D gene. The sequenced sample consisted of tumor tissue. The CDR3 reads CAIRSGDRETQYF. In nucleotides, the CDR3 is TGTGCCATCAGGTCTGGGGATAGGGAGACCCAGTACTTC.